Given below is one TCR beta chain in context. Its target is unknown. Treatment defined: some 19 received Ad26.COV2.S at low or high dose, single or two shots; 5 received placebo; per-sample allocation not given. Samples were taken on day 63 after the first vaccine or placebo injection. Generated by immunoSEQ multiplex PCR, the TCRdb table keeps only in-frame clones and is missing some. Of 250,000 or so clones listed, around 88% are singletons. This record belongs to a study of Ad26.COV2.S vaccination and SARS-CoV-2 variants. Study details: Enrollment placed the donor in the COV1001 Ad26.COV2.S trial arm. Study observations and caveats: People who got the vaccine or the placebo had similar non-spike TCR breadth.

This CDR3 contains 16 residues. Trimming cost V 0 bases and J 2 bases, with 10 bases left between them. Germline V gene lookup returns CDR1 LGHNA and CDR2 YNFKEQ. The starting material was peripheral blood, obtained in a trial of Ad26.COV2.S vaccine versus placebo. The chain recombines TRBV4-2 with TRBJ1-4; D remains unclear. This receptor was obtained from a person aged 18-65 years who received the Ad26.COV2.S COVID-19 vaccine or a placebo. CDR3 in DNA: TGTGCCAGCAGCCAAGATTGGGGTAGGACTAATGAAAAACTGTTTTTT. It specifies CASSQDWGRTNEKLFF.